This section outlines one T cell receptor beta chain sequence together with its context. The germline V gene encodes CDR1 SNHLY and CDR2 FYNNEI. The CDR3 is 13 residues long. Trimming left V 8 bases short and J 3 bases short, with 13 bases between. These data are taken from a study of blood T cell repertoires in COVID-19. Study background: Spain, Italy and the United States supplied samples that represented acute and convalescent COVID-19. T cells, B-cell-depleted T cells, or PBMCs provided the cDNA or gDNA that served as material.

In the study's own analysis: Estimated nucleated cell counts came from reference gene primer amplification. Assay: immunoSEQ multiplex PCR; the TCRdb copy retains only in-frame clones and omits some. The V and J calls and the clone size are those of that table, but D and trimming were determined from the DNA. The table has roughly 38,000 clones, approximately 80% seen once. The chain links TRBV2 to TRBJ2-5; TRBD2 is a possible D gene (6 bases). The sequence derives from a man aged 60-69 years in a cohort sampled during active COVID-19. The sequencing input was peripheral blood. The CDR3 reads CASGGNRKETQYF. The CDR3, as DNA: TGTGCCAGCGGAGGGAACAGGAAAGAGACCCAGTACTTC.